This T cell receptor beta chain was sequenced in a study of tumor and adjacent non-tumor tissue in lung cancer. Study context: Histology: 12 adenocarcinoma, a couple of squamous cell carcinoma, 1 small cell lung cancer. Aged about 31 to 80 years, patients included roughly 10 men and about 5 women with stage I to III disease. Study findings and constraints: Tumor repertoires had a smaller top 100 clone share than normal lung.

The library came from three nested PCR rounds adapted from ARM-PCR protocols. A single record per CDR3 protein comes from TCRdb applying MiXCR to the multiplex PCR reads. Of tens of thousands of distinct CDR3 sequences detected, about 72% appear once; the ten largest clones hold about 17%. V was shortened by 5 bases and J by 8 bases, with 9 bases between the two germline ends. Germline V gives CDR1 SNHLY, CDR2 FYNNEI. The CDR3 covers 11 residues. On this clonotype itself: What it recognizes is unknown.

RNA was extracted from bulk tissue without any cell sorting. The chain employs TRBV2 and TRBJ1-2; no firm D call. The sequence was collected from a man aged 55-75 years with non-small cell lung cancer. What was sequenced was lung tumor tissue. The CDR3 bases are TGTGCCAGCAGTCAGACGGGGGGCTACACCTTC. Amino acid sequence: CASSQTGGYTF.